The T cell receptor beta chain described here comes from a study of technical replicates of blood from a few donors. V was shortened by 2 bases and J by 0 bases, with 24 bases between the two germline ends. The CDR3 covers 20 residues. Germline loops: CDR1 SGHNT, CDR2 YENEEA. Sequenced by immunoSEQ multiplex PCR; TCRdb stores in-frame clones only, minus some. Of 80,000 to 90,000 clones in the sample, around 94% were seen once. The source is a human donor in good health. This chain connects TRBV11-3 to TRBJ2-3; D is ambiguous. Sequencing was done on a sample of T cells isolated from PBMCs. CDR3: CASSLTSLFRQDGSTDTQYF. The CDR3, as DNA: TGTGCCAGCAGCTTAACTTCGTTATTCCGTCAGGATGGGAGCACAGATACGCAGTATTTT.